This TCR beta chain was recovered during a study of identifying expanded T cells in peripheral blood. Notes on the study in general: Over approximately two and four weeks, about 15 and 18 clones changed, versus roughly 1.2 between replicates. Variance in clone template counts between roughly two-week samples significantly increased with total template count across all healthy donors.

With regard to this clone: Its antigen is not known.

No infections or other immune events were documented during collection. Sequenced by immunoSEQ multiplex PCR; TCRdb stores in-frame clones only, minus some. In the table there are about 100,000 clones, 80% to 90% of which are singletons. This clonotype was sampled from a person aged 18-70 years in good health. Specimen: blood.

Here the CDR3 reads CAWSPDNGDNQPQHF. CDR3 bases: TGTGCCTGGAGTCCGGACAATGGGGACAATCAGCCCCAGCATTTT. The chain couples TRBV30 to TRBJ1-5, with a tentative D call TRBD1 (5 bases). The CDR3 totals 15 residues. V was clipped by 2 bases and J by 3 bases, with 14 bases between them. Per the germline V gene, CDR1 is GTSNPN and CDR2 is SVGIG (reference sequence).